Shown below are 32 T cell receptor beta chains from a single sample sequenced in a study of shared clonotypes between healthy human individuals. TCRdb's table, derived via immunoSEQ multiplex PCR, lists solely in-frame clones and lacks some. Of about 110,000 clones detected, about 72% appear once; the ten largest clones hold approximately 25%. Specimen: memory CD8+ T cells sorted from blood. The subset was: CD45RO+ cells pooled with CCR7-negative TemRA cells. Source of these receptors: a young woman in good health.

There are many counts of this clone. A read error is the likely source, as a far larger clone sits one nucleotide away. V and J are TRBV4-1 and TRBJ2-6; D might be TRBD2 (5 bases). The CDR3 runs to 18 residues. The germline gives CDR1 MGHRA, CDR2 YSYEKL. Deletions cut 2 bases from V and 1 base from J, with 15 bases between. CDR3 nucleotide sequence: TGCGCCAGCAGCCAAAACAGTCACGGGGAATCTGGGGCCAACGTCCTGACTTTC. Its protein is CASSQNSHGESGANVLTF.

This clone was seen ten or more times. CDR3 in amino acids: CASSDPTGEHHTEAFF. CDR3 nucleotides: TGTGCCAGCAGTGATCCAACAGGAGAGCACCACACTGAAGCTTTCTTT. The chain links TRBV25-1 to TRBJ1-1; weak D call: TRBD1 (5 bases). The germline V gene has CDR1 MGHDK and CDR2 SYGVNS. The CDR3 loop spans 16 amino acids. V shed 3 bases and J shed 3 bases, with 17 bases lying between them. Full variable domain (missing parts from reference TRBV25-1 and TRBJ1-1): EADIYQTPRYLVIGTGKKITLECSQTMGHDKMYWYQQDPGMELHLIHYSYGVNSTEKGDLSSESTVSRIRTEHFPLTLESARPSHTSQYLCASSDPTGEHHTEAFFGQGTRLTVV.

CDR3 nucleotide sequence: TGCGCCAGCAGCCTCTATAGCAATCAGCCCCAGCATTTT. As protein: CASSLYSNQPQHF. V usage is TRBV10-2 and J usage is TRBJ1-5, with no clear D. Deletions cut 6 bases from V and 0 bases from J, with 6 bases between. Germline V gene lookup returns CDR1 WSHSY and CDR2 SAAADI. The CDR3 runs 13 residues.

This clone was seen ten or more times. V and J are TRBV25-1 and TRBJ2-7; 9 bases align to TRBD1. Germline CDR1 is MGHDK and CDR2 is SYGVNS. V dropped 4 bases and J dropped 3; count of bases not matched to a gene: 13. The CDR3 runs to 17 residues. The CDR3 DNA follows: TGTGCCAGCAGTGGCTCAAATCCGGGACAGGGTTTCTACGAGCAGTACTTC. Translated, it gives CASSGSNPGQGFYEQYF.

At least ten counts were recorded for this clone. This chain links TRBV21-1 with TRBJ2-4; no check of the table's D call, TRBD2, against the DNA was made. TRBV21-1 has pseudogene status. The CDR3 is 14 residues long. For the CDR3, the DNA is TGTGCCAGCAGCAAATTCCTAAGTGAGAACATTCAGTACTTC. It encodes CASSKFLSENIQYF.

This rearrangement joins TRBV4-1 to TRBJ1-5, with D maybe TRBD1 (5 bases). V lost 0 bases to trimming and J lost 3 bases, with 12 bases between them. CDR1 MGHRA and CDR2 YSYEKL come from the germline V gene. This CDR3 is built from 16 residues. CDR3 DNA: TGCGCCAGCAGCCAAGATTTCAGGGCACACAATCAGCCCCAGCATTTT. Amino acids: CASSQDFRAHNQPQHF.

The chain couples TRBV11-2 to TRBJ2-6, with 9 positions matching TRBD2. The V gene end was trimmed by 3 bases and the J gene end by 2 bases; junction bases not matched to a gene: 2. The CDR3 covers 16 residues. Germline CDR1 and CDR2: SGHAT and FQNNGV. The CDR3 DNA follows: TGTGCCAGCAGCTTCAGCGGGGGGCCTGGGGCCAACGTCCTGACTTTC. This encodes CASSFSGGPGANVLTF.

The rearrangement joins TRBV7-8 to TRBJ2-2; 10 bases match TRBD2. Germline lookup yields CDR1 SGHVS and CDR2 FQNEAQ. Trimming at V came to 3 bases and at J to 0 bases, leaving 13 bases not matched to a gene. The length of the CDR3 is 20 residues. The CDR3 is CASSFDASGSWSANTGELFF. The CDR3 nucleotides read TGTGCCAGCAGCTTTGATGCTAGCGGGAGTTGGTCCGCGAACACCGGGGAGCTGTTTTTT. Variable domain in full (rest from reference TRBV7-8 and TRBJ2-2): GAGVSQSPRYKVAKRGQDVALRCDPISGHVSLFWYQQALGQGPEFLTYFQNEAQLDKSGLPSDRFFAERPEGSVSTLKIQRTQQEDSAVYLCASSFDASGSWSANTGELFFGEGSRLTVL.

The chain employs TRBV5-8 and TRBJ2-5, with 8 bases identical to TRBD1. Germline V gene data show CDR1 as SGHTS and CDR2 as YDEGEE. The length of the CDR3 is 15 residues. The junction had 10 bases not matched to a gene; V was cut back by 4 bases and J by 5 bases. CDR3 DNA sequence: TGTGCCAGCAGCAGCCCAGGACAGGGTGGGGAGACCCAGTACTTC. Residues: CASSSPGQGGETQYF.

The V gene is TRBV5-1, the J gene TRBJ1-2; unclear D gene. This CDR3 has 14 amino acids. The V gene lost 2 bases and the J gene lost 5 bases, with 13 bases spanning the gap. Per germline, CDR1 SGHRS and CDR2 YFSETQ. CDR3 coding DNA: TGCGCCAGCAGCTTAAGGATGCGCGGATATGGCTACACCTTC. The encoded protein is CASSLRMRGYGYTF.

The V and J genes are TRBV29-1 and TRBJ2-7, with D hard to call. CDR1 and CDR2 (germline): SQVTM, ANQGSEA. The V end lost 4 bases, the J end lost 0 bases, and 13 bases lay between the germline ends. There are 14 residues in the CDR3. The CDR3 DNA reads TGCAGCGTTGTGGTGCCCCCCTCCTCCTACGAGCAGTACTTC. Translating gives CSVVVPPSSYEQYF.

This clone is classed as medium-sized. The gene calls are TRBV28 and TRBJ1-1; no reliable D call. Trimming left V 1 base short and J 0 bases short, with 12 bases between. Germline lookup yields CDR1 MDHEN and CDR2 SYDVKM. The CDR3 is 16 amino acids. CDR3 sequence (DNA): TGTGCCAGCAGTTTATTCGTCGAGGAGATGAACACTGAAGCTTTCTTT. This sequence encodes CASSLFVEEMNTEAFF.

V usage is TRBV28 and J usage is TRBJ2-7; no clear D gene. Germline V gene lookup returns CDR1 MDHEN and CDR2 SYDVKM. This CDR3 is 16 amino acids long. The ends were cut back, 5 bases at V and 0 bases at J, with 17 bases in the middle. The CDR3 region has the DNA TGTGCCAGCAGTCTTATCCTCGCGGTAAGCTCCTACGAGCAGTACTTC. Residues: CASSLILAVSSYEQYF. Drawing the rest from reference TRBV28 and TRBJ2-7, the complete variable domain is DVKVTQSSRYLVKRTGEKVFLECVQDMDHENMFWYRQDPGLGLRLIYFSYDVKMKEKGDIPEGYSVSREKKERFSLILESASTNQTSMYLCASSLILAVSSYEQYFGPGTRLTVT.

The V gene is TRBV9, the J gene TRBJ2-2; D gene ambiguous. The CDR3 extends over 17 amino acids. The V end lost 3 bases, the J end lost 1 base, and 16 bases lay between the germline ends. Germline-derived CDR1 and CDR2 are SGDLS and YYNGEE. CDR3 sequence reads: CASSAGRRLLNTGELFF. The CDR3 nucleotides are TGTGCCAGCAGCGCGGGCAGGCGGCTTCTGAACACCGGGGAGCTGTTTTTT.

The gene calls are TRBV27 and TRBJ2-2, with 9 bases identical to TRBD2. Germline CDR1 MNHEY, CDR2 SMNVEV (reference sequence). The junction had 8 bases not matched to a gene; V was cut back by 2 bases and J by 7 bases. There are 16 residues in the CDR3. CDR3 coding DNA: TGTGCCAGCAGTTTAGTAGCGGGAGTCTTATTCGGGGAGCTGTTTTTT. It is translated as CASSLVAGVLFGELFF.

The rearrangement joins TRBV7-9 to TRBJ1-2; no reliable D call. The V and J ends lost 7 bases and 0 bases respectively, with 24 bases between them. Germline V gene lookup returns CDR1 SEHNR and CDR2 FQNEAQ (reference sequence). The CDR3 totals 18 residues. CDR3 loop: CASKLLDLDGIANYGYTF. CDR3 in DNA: TGTGCCAGCAAACTTTTGGATTTGGACGGGATAGCTAACTATGGCTACACCTTC.

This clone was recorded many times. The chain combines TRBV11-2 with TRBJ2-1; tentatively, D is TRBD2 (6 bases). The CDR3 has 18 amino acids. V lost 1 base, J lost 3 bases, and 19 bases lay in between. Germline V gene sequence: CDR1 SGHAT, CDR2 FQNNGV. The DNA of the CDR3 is TGTGCCAGCAGCTTAGTCCTGAGGGGTAGGAGGGTCTACAATGAGCAGTTCTTC. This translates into CASSLVLRGRRVYNEQFF.

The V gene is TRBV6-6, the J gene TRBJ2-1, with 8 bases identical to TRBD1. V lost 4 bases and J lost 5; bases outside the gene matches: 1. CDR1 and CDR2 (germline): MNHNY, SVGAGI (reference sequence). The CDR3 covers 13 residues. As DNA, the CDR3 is TGTGCCAGCAGTTTGGACAGGGACAATGAGCAGTTCTTC. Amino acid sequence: CASSLDRDNEQFF.

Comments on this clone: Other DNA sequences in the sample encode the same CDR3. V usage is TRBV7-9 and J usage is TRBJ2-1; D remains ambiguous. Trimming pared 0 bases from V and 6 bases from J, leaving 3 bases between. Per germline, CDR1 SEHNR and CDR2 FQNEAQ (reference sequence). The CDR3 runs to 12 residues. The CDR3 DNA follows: TGTGCCAGCAGCTTAGCCGTCAATGAGCAGTTCTTC. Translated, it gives CASSLAVNEQFF. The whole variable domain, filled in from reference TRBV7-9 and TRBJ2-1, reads DTGVSQNPRHKITKRGQNVTFRCDPISEHNRLYWYRQTLGQGPEFLTYFQNEAQLEKSRLLSDRFSAERPKGSFSTLEIQRTEQGDSAMYLCASSLAVNEQFFGPGTRLTVL.

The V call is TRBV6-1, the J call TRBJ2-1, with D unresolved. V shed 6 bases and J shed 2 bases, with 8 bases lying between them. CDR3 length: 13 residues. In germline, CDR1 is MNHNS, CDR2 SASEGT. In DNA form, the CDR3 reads TGTGCCAGCAGATACGGAGCCTACAATGAGCAGTTCTTC. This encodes CASRYGAYNEQFF.

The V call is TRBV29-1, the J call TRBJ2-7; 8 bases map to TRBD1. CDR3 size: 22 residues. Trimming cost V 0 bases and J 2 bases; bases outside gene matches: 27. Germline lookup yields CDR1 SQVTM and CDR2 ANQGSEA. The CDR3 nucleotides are TGCAGCGTTGAAGATCCCGACCCCTCCCCGGCCGGGACAGGTCCTCGAACCTACGAGCAGTACTTC. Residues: CSVEDPDPSPAGTGPRTYEQYF.

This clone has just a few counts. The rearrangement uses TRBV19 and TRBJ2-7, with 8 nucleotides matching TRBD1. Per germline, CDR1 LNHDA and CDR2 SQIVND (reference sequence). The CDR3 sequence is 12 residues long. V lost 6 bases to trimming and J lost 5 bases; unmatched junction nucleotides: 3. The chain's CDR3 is CASSQGANEQYF. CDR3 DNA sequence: TGTGCCAGTAGCCAGGGGGCAAACGAGCAGTACTTC. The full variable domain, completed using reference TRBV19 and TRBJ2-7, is DGGITQSPKYLFRKEGQNVTLSCEQNLNHDAMYWYRQDPGQGLRLIYYSQIVNDFQKGDIAEGYSVSREKKESFPLTVTSAQKNPTAFYLCASSQGANEQYFGPGTRLTVT.

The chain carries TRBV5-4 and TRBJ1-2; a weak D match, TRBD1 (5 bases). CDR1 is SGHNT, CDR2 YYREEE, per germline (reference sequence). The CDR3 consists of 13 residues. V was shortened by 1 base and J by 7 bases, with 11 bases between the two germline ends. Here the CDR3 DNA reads TGTGCCAGCAGCTTGCCGGGGCGGCGTGGCTACACCTTC. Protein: CASSLPGRRGYTF.

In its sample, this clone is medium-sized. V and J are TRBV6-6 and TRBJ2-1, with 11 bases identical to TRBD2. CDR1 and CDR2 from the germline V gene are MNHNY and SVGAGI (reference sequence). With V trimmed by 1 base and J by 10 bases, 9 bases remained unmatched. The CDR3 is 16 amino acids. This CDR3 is CASSYLLAGVGGEQFF. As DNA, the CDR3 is TGTGCCAGCAGTTACTTACTAGCGGGAGTTGGAGGAGAGCAGTTCTTC.

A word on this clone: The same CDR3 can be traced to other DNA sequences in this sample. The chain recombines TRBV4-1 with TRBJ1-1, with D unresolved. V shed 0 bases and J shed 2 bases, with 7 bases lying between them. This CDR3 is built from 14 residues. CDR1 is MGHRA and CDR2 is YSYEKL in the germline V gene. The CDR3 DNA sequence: TGCGCCAGCAGCCAAGAGGACGGCAACACTGAAGCTTTCTTT. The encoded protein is CASSQEDGNTEAFF.

The CDR3 nucleotides are TGTGCCAGCAGCTCCGCACGGACTCTTGATTCCTACAATGAGCAGTTCTTC. This translates into CASSSARTLDSYNEQFF. The chain employs TRBV7-3 and TRBJ2-1; D is perhaps TRBD2 (5 bases). Trimming stripped 4 bases from V and 1 base from J, with 17 bases between. This CDR3 region has 17 residues. Germline CDR1 is SGHTA and CDR2 is FQGTGA.

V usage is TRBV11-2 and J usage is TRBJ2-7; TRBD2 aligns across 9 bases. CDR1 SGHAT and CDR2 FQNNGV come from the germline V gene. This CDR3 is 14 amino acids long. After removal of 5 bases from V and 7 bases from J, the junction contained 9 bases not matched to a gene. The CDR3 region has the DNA TGTGCCAGCAGCGGGGTAGCGGGAGTGGGGGAGCAGTACTTC. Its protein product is CASSGVAGVGEQYF.

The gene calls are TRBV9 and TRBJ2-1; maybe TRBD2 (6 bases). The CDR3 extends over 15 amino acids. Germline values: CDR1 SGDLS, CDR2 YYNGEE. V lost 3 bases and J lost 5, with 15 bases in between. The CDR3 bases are TGTGCCAGCAGCGAACCGGGACTGGCAAACAATGAGCAGTTCTTC. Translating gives CASSEPGLANNEQFF.

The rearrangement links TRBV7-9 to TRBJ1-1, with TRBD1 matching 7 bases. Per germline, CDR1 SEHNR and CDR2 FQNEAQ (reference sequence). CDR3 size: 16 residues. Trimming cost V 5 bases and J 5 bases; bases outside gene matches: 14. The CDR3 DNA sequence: TGTGCCAGCAGCCCGAGAGGGGGCAGCGGGTATACTGAAGCTTTCTTT. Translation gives CASSPRGGSGYTEAFF.

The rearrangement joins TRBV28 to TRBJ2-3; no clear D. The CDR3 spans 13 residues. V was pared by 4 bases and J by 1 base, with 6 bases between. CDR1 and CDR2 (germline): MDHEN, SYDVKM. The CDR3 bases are TGTGCCAGCAGTTATAAGGGCACAGATACGCAGTATTTT. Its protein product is CASSYKGTDTQYF.

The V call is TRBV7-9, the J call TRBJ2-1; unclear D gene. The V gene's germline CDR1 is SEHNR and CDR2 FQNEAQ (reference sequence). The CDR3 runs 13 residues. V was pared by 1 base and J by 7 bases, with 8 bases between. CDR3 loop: CASSLVGLNEQFF. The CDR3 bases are TGTGCCAGCAGCTTAGTTGGTCTTAATGAGCAGTTCTTC.

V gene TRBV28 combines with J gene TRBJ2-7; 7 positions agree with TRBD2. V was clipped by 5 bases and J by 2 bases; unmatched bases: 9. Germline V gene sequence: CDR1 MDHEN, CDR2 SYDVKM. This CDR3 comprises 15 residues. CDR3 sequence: CASSLRTSSTYEQYF. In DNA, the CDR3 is TGTGCCAGCAGTCTCAGGACTAGTTCTACCTACGAGCAGTACTTC.